This TCR beta chain was captured in a study of T cell responses to AZD1222 COVID-19 vaccine. Trimming shortened V by 1 base and J by 0 bases, and 9 bases separated the two germline ends. Germline CDR1 reads LNHDA; CDR2 reads SQIVND (reference sequence). The CDR3 is 15 residues long. Sequencing was performed with immunoSEQ multiplex PCR; in TCRdb, only in-frame clones are kept and a portion is missing. The sample contains 100,000 to 150,000 clones, 90% of which appear only once. The TCR comes from an adult in good health. V is TRBV19 and J is TRBJ2-5; tentatively, D is TRBD2 (5 bases). The sample consisted of peripheral blood, taken on day 0 of AZD1222 vaccination. As DNA, the CDR3 is TGTGCCAGTAGTATAGTCAGGCGGGACCAAGAGACCCAGTACTTC. Translating it yields CASSIVRRDQETQYF.